This TCR beta chain was sequenced in a study of blood T cell repertoires in COVID-19. Overall study: COVID-19 samples from acute and convalescent phases originated in the United States, Italy and Spain. PBMCs, B-cell-depleted T cells, or T cells provided the cDNA or gDNA that made up the material.

Per the original data handling: Amplification of reference gene primers was used by the study to estimate nucleated cell counts. Method: immunoSEQ multiplex PCR; TCRdb's copy keeps in-frame clones and lacks some. That table gives V, J and clone size, and the DNA gave D and trimming. The sample lists approximately 110,000 clones, 90% to 95% seen once, with approximately 2% in the top ten. Germline CDR1 is MNHEY and CDR2 is SMNVEV (reference sequence). This CDR3 is 15 amino acids long. V gave up 6 bases and J gave up 7 bases; unmatched junction bases: 13. Enrolled during active infection, Seattle patients were then followed longitudinally.

The rearrangement uses TRBV27 and TRBJ1-1; 8 bases line up with TRBD1. The sample taken for sequencing was peripheral blood. This sequence originates from a man aged 50 or older with COVID-19, enrolled during active disease. The CDR3 here is CASSDPGTGVIEAFF. DNA for the CDR3: TGTGCCAGCAGCGATCCCGGGACAGGAGTTATTGAAGCTTTCTTT.